The T cell receptor (beta chain) described here comes from a study of blood T cell repertoires in COVID-19. Study details: Cohort 3 donors counted as recovered after two negative PCRs, clearance, or resolved symptoms. Spain, Italy and the United States supplied samples that represented acute and convalescent COVID-19.

Original processing notes: For nucleated cells, counts were estimated from reference gene primer amplification. This table comes from immunoSEQ multiplex PCR, and its TCRdb copy is limited to in-frame clones, with some not included. V and J calls and clone size are those listed in that table; D and trimming were worked out from the DNA. This table has more than 200,000 clones, about nine tenths appearing once. Study members were between roughly 18 and 89 years old and lived in around 24 US regions. After removal of 6 bases from V and 4 bases from J, the junction contained 5 bases not matched to a gene. CDR1 is LGHDT, CDR2 YNNKEL, per germline (reference sequence). The CDR3 is 14 amino acids.

The rearrangement joins TRBV3-1 (or the pseudogene TRBV3-2) to TRBJ1-5, with TRBD1 matching over 8 bases. The sequence derives from a man aged 25-45 years in a cohort exposed to, infected with or recovered from COVID-19 (not recorded which). The source material was PBMCs or T cells enriched from blood (not recorded which). CDR3 amino acids: CASRQTGENQPQHF. The CDR3 DNA sequence: TGTGCCAGCAGACAGACAGGGGAAAATCAGCCCCAGCATTTT.